The 7 T cell receptor beta chains listed next were all sequenced from one sample in a study of blood T cell repertoires in COVID-19. Assay used: immunoSEQ multiplex PCR; TCRdb lists only in-frame clones, some missing. The sample carries about 130,000 clones, more than 70% recorded once. The sample was peripheral blood. All receptors come from a human donor in a cohort sampled during active COVID-19.

The chain employs TRBV6-5 and TRBJ1-2; D call uncertain. This CDR3 contains 15 residues. Germline V gene lookup returns CDR1 MNHEY and CDR2 SVGAGI. With 0 bases removed from V and 0 bases from J, the gap between germline ends came to 8 bases. The CDR3 coding sequence is TGTGCCAGCAGTTACTCGAAGCACTCTAACTATGGCTACACCTTC. It translates to CASSYSKHSNYGYTF.

The chain has TRBV13 and TRBJ1-3; D unresolved. CDR3 size: 14 residues. In germline, CDR1 is PRHDT, CDR2 FYEKMQ (reference sequence). Trimming removed 9 bases at V and 0 bases at J, with 12 bases between. The DNA of the CDR3 is TGTGCCAGTCGCCGGGGAAGCTCTGGAAACACCATATATTTT. It codes for CASRRGSSGNTIYF.

The genes are TRBV25-1 and TRBJ2-3; D is unresolved. CDR3 length equals 12 residues. V was cut by 7 bases and J by 4 bases, with 9 bases left in between. CDR1 and CDR2 from the germline V gene are MGHDK and SYGVNS. CDR3 sequence (DNA): TGTGCCAGCACCAAGGAGTCAGATACGCAGTATTTT. Its translation is CASTKESDTQYF. Looking up the rest from reference TRBV25-1 and TRBJ2-3 gives the full variable domain: EADIYQTPRYLVIGTGKKITLECSQTMGHDKMYWYQQDPGMELHLIHYSYGVNSTEKGDLSSESTVSRIRTEHFPLTLESARPSHTSQYLCASTKESDTQYFGPGTRLTVL.

The CDR3 coding sequence is TGTGCCAGCCGGGATAATGGGGCCAACGTCCTGACTTTC. Protein: CASRDNGANVLTF. This rearrangement joins TRBV28 to TRBJ2-6, with TRBD2 as a possible D gene (5 bases). V was cut by 8 bases and J by 3 bases, with 8 bases left in between. The CDR3 contains 13 residues. Germline CDR1 and CDR2: MDHEN and SYDVKM.

The chain recombines TRBV7-6 with TRBJ2-1; 10 nucleotides line up with TRBD2. This CDR3 has 15 residues. Germline CDR1 is SGHVS and CDR2 is FNYEAQ. V shed 5 bases, J shed 7 bases, and the junction held 8 bases outside the gene matches. The CDR3 DNA follows: TGTGCCAGCAGCCCGAGCCTAGCGGGAGATAATGAGCAGTTCTTC. This encodes CASSPSLAGDNEQFF.

J is TRBJ1-2 and V is TRBV7-2, with a possible D match to TRBD1 (6 bases). Germline CDR1 and CDR2: SGHTA and FQGNSA. V shed 3 bases and J shed 0 bases, with 8 bases lying between them. This CDR3 comprises 14 residues. The CDR3 nucleotides are TGTGCCAGCAGCTTGGACAGTTCTAACTATGGCTACACCTTC. It yields the protein CASSLDSSNYGYTF. Using reference TRBV7-2 and TRBJ1-2 for the parts outside the CDR3, the full variable domain is GAGVSQSPSNKVTEKGKDVELRCDPISGHTALYWYRQSLGQGLEFLIYFQGNSAPDKSGLPSDRFSAERTGGSVSTLTIQRTQQEDSAVYLCASSLDSSNYGYTFGSGTRLTVV.

The gene calls are TRBV11-2 and TRBJ1-1, with 10 bases identical to TRBD1. This CDR3 spans 15 amino acids. V was pared by 7 bases and J by 6 bases, with 11 bases of the junction left unmatched. CDR1 is SGHAT and CDR2 is FQNNGV in the germline V gene. The CDR3 sequence: CASTRGGQGTSEAFF. CDR3 coding DNA: TGTGCCAGCACCCGGGGGGGACAGGGGACTTCTGAAGCTTTCTTT.